Sequencing of this T cell receptor (beta chain) was carried out in a study of T cell responses to AZD1222 COVID-19 vaccine. Study in general: The analysis combined second doses at about 4 or about 12 weeks.

TCRdb's table, derived via immunoSEQ multiplex PCR, lists solely in-frame clones and lacks some. Among more than 75,000 clones listed, around 90% were seen once. On this clone: Its antigen is still unknown.

The germline V gene encodes CDR1 MDHEN and CDR2 SYDVKM. There are 12 residues in the CDR3. V was shortened by 8 bases and J by 5 bases, with 12 bases between the two germline ends. The study's findings and limits: Donors skewed white British and female; clonal diversity was possibly underestimated. Repertoire sampling was restricted to post-peak T cell response timepoints.

This specimen consisted of peripheral blood, obtained on day 0 of AZD1222 vaccination. The TCR sequence derives from an adult in good health. V is TRBV28 and J is TRBJ1-2; TRBD1 might be the D (6 bases). The CDR3 DNA reads TGTGCCAGCTTCAACAGGGAATATGGCTACACCTTC. Translating it yields CASFNREYGYTF.